These 6 T cell receptor beta chains were all obtained from the same sample, sequenced in a study of CD8 T cells in ankylosing spondylitis. Study findings and constraints: Seemingly characteristic of ankylosing spondylitis blood was a TCR beta motif consisting of roughly 8 highly homologous variants.

TCRdb re-called the 5' RACE reads with MiXCR, one entry per CDR3 protein. The data contain roughly 440,000 distinct CDR3 sequences, about 15% of them singletons. The antigens of these receptors remain unknown. The specimen was blood, either unsorted or a sorted T cell fraction (not recorded which). These receptor sequences come from a male donor with ankylosing spondylitis.

This clonotype was seen repeatedly, ten times or more. The V and J genes are TRBV29-1 and TRBJ2-7; 12 bases line up with TRBD1. CDR1 SQVTM and CDR2 ANQGSEA come from the germline V gene. V gave up 4 bases and J gave up 12 bases; unmatched junction bases: 4. The CDR3 is made up of 11 amino acids. The CDR3 loop is CSVVGDRGPYF. As DNA, the CDR3 is TGCAGCGTTGTTGGGGACAGGGGGCCGTACTTC.

The rearrangement joins TRBV20-1 to TRBJ1-5; the match to TRBD1 covers 7 bases. With V trimmed by 5 bases and J by 11 bases, 12 bases remained unmatched. There are 13 residues in the CDR3. Germline V gives CDR1 DFQATT, CDR2 SNEGSKA (reference sequence). CDR3 protein: CSAGSDRALAQHF. In DNA, the CDR3 is TGCAGTGCTGGATCCGACAGGGCTCTGGCCCAGCATTTT.

This clonotype was counted between two and nine times. The CDR3 protein is CASSLGGMLQFLRGTDTQYF. DNA of the CDR3: TGTGCCAGCAGCTTGGGGGGAATGCTTCAGTTTTTGCGGGGCACAGATACGCAGTATTTT. The rearrangement links TRBV5-5 to TRBJ2-3; D possibly corresponds to TRBD2 (5 bases). Trimming removed 0 bases at V and 1 base at J, with 24 bases between. The CDR3 extends over 20 amino acids. Germline V gene data show CDR1 as SGHKS and CDR2 as YYEKEE (reference sequence).

This chain joins TRBV7-9 and TRBJ1-4; D possibly corresponds to TRBD1 (5 bases). The CDR3 spans 16 residues. V gave up 5 bases and J gave up 8 bases, with 21 bases separating them. CDR1 and CDR2 (germline): SEHNR, FQNEAQ (reference sequence). CDR3 nucleotide sequence: TGTGCCAGCAGCCCCCGAGGAGGGACCGAAGGGGAAAAACTGTTTTTT. Amino acid sequence: CASSPRGGTEGEKLFF.

The V and J genes are TRBV9 and TRBJ2-3, with 7 positions matching TRBD2. CDR3 length equals 13 residues. The germline V gene has CDR1 SGDLS and CDR2 YYNGEE. V was clipped by 7 bases and J by 0 bases; unmatched bases: 2. In DNA, the CDR3 is TGTGCCAGCGGGGGGGGGAGCACAGATACGCAGTATTTT. Translating it yields CASGGGSTDTQYF. The full variable domain, in which reference TRBV9 and TRBJ2-3 provide the parts outside the CDR3, is DSGVTQTPKHLITATGQRVTLRCSPRSGDLSVYWYQQSLDQGLQFLIQYYNGEERAKGNILERFSAQQFPDLHSELNLSSLELGDSALYFCASGGGSTDTQYFGPGTRLTVL.

This chain joins TRBV18 and TRBJ2-3, with TRBD2 identical over 7 bases. V dropped 2 bases and J dropped 5; count of bases not matched to a gene: 7. Germline V gives CDR1 KGHSH, CDR2 LQKENI. The CDR3 extends over 15 amino acids. This CDR3 reads CASSPGSAGLDTQYF. CDR3 DNA: TGTGCCAGCTCACCAGGCTCAGCGGGATTAGATACGCAGTATTTT.